A single sample gave rise to the 22 T cell receptor beta chains below, sequenced in a study of T-cell memory formation after mild COVID-19. From the 5' RACE reads, TCRdb called clonotypes with MiXCR, one entry per CDR3 protein. The sample yields around 340,000 distinct CDR3 sequences, roughly 13% seen once. The sample taken for sequencing was PBMCs or a T cell subset sorted from them (not recorded which). Every receptor here comes from a man younger than 30 who had mild COVID-19 (a few samples of this study predate the infection). Cell type and time point are not known.

This clonotype was seen ten or more times. The chain couples TRBV2 to TRBJ1-4; D gene unclear. The CDR3 has 14 residues. CDR1 and CDR2 (germline): SNHLY, FYNNEI. V lost 6 bases, J lost 0 bases, and 8 bases lay in between. CDR3 bases: TGTGCCAGCAGCCCTTATGCAACTAATGAAAAACTGTTTTTT. Translation gives CASSPYATNEKLFF.

This clonotype was counted between two and nine times. Here the CDR3 DNA reads TGTGCCAGCAGTTTGTGGCCAGCTAATCAGCCCCAGCATTTT. Its protein product is CASSLWPANQPQHF. This chain uses TRBV12-3 or TRBV12-4 with TRBJ1-5; D uncertain. The V gene lost 3 bases and the J gene lost 4 bases, with 10 bases spanning the gap. The CDR3 has 14 amino acids.

The V call is TRBV15, the J call TRBJ1-4; D uncertain. Germline V lookup: CDR1 LNHNV, CDR2 YYDKDF (reference sequence). This CDR3 is 13 amino acids long. Trimming pared 0 bases from V and 7 bases from J, leaving 6 bases between. The CDR3: CATSREVFEKLFF. In DNA, the CDR3 is TGTGCCACCAGCAGAGAAGTGTTTGAAAAACTGTTTTTT. Supplemented by reference TRBV15 and TRBJ1-4, the full variable domain reads DAMVIQNPRYQVTQFGKPVTLSCSQTLNHNVMYWYQQKSSQAPKLLFHYYDKDFNNEADTPDNFQSRRPNTSFCFLDIRSPGLGDTAMYLCATSREVFEKLFFGSGTQLSVL.

This clonotype was recorded once. The rearrangement joins TRBV7-9 to TRBJ2-5, with 10 bases lining up with TRBD1. The germline gives CDR1 SEHNR, CDR2 FQNEAQ (reference sequence). This CDR3 is 16 amino acids long. V was clipped by 5 bases and J by 0 bases; unmatched bases: 6. The CDR3 bases are TGTGCCAGCAGCCCACGACAGGGGGCTTACCAAGAGACCCAGTACTTC. Protein product: CASSPRQGAYQETQYF.

The chain employs TRBV13 and TRBJ2-5; a possible D gene is TRBD1 (6 bases). CDR3 length equals 15 residues. Trimming shortened V by 5 bases and J by 5 bases, and 18 bases separated the two germline ends. Germline V lookup: CDR1 PRHDT, CDR2 FYEKMQ (reference sequence). The CDR3 spells CASSETSAGEETQYF. CDR3 nucleotides: TGTGCCAGCAGCGAGACCAGTGCAGGGGAGGAGACCCAGTACTTC. The full variable domain, rest sourced from reference TRBV13 and TRBJ2-5, is AAGVIQSPRHLIKEKRETATLKCYPIPRHDTVYWYQQGPGQDPQFLISFYEKMQSDKGSIPDRFSAQQFSDYHSELNMSSLELGDSALYFCASSETSAGEETQYFGPGTRLLVL.

The chain links TRBV3-1 to TRBJ2-6; TRBD1 matches 7 bases. Germline CDR1 and CDR2: LGHDT and YNNKEL (reference sequence). Trimming removed 3 bases from V and 12 bases from J; junction bases left unmatched: 8. This CDR3 has 14 residues. The CDR3 DNA sequence: TGTGCCAGCAGCCACAGACAGGGATCCCCCGTCCTGACTTTC. Translation: CASSHRQGSPVLTF.

This clonotype has just a few counts. V gene TRBV28 combines with J gene TRBJ1-1, with TRBD1 identical over 11 bases. The J segment lost 3 bases and the V segment lost 4 bases, leaving 4 bases of the junction unmatched. The germline V gene has CDR1 MDHEN and CDR2 SYDVKM. The CDR3 contains 15 residues. The DNA of the CDR3 is TGTGCCAGCAGTTCCTGGACAGGGGGCTACACTGAAGCTTTCTTT. Its protein is CASSSWTGGYTEAFF.

This clonotype was observed a few times. The gene calls are TRBV12-3 or TRBV12-4 and TRBJ1-2, with D possibly TRBD1 on 5 matching bases. This CDR3 comprises 15 residues. The V and J ends lost 1 base and 0 bases respectively, with 9 bases between them. This CDR3 reads CASSLGDGTNYGYTF. The DNA for the CDR3 is TGTGCCAGCAGTTTAGGGGACGGCACTAACTATGGCTACACCTTC.

The gene calls are TRBV7-9 and TRBJ2-1; 8 bases agree with TRBD1. CDR1 is SEHNR and CDR2 is FQNEAQ in the germline V gene (reference sequence). J was trimmed by 4 bases and V by 6 bases; bases with no gene match: 8. The CDR3 contains 15 residues. Here the CDR3 reads CASSKPGQVYNEQFF. The CDR3 DNA follows: TGTGCCAGCAGTAAACCGGGACAGGTATACAATGAGCAGTTCTTC.

The chain carries TRBV6-1 and TRBJ2-7, with 15 positions matching TRBD2. The CDR3 extends over 15 amino acids. Germline lookup yields CDR1 MNHNS and CDR2 SASEGT. J gave up 5 bases and V 3 bases, and 2 bases lay outside the gene matches. In DNA form, the CDR3 reads TGTGCCAGCAGTGATGGGACTAGCGGGGGGCACGAGCAGTACTTC. Protein sequence: CASSDGTSGGHEQYF.

This clonotype was observed a few times. The chain couples TRBV4-1 to TRBJ2-7; maybe TRBD2 (6 bases). The germline gives CDR1 MGHRA, CDR2 YSYEKL. The V gene lost 0 bases and the J gene lost 0 bases, with 15 bases spanning the gap. There are 17 residues in the CDR3. In nucleotides, the CDR3 is TGCGCCAGCAGCCAAGATGCGGGGATTGCGAGCTCCTACGAGCAGTACTTC. It translates to CASSQDAGIASSYEQYF.

The chain is built from TRBV7-8 and TRBJ1-1, with TRBD1 as a possible D gene (6 bases). Trimming removed 2 bases at V and 5 bases at J, with 18 bases between. The length of the CDR3 is 16 residues. Germline assignment: CDR1 SGHVS and CDR2 FQNEAQ. The CDR3 nucleotides read TGTGCCAGCAGCTTAATGGGATCGGGGGCGGGTACTGAAGCTTTCTTT. Protein: CASSLMGSGAGTEAFF.

This clonotype has more than one count but fewer than ten. This rearrangement joins TRBV6-6 to TRBJ2-5, with 7 bases lining up with TRBD1. This CDR3 region has 16 residues. Germline V gene lookup returns CDR1 MNHNY and CDR2 SVGAGI (reference sequence). The trim removed 2 bases at V and 5 bases at J, leaving 11 bases unmatched. The CDR3: CASSYPTQGWRETQYF. The CDR3 nucleotides read TGTGCCAGCAGTTACCCGACACAGGGGTGGCGGGAGACCCAGTACTTC.

This clonotype was found a few times. The chain links TRBV28 to TRBJ2-7; 8 bases match TRBD1. The germline V gene encodes CDR1 MDHEN and CDR2 SYDVKM. The CDR3 runs to 14 residues. V shed 6 bases, J shed 2 bases, and the junction held 6 bases outside the gene matches. As DNA, the CDR3 is TGTGCCAGCAGGCGACAGGGGACCCCCTACGAGCAGTACGTC. It codes for CASRRQGTPYEQYV.

This clonotype has only a few counts. The rearrangement joins TRBV9 to TRBJ2-3; 11 nucleotides line up with TRBD1. Per germline, CDR1 SGDLS and CDR2 YYNGEE. With V trimmed by 4 bases and J by 2 bases, 12 bases remained unmatched. CDR3 length: 18 residues. The CDR3: CASSTPLGDRGNTDTQYF. CDR3 coding DNA: TGTGCCAGCAGCACTCCATTAGGGGACAGGGGGAACACAGATACGCAGTATTTT.

This clonotype appeared a few times. The V call is TRBV12-3 or TRBV12-4, the J call TRBJ2-2, with 11 bases matching TRBD1. The CDR3 contains 16 residues. With V trimmed by 6 bases and J by 8 bases, 11 bases remained unmatched. For the CDR3, the DNA is TGTGCCAGCAGGGCCTCCGGGACAGGGGGGTTAGGGGAGCTGTTTTTT. Residues: CASRASGTGGLGELFF.

This clonotype has only a few counts. This rearrangement joins TRBV7-9 to TRBJ2-1; 9 bases are a match to TRBD1. V lost 4 bases and J lost 8; bases outside the gene matches: 9. From germline, CDR1 is SEHNR and CDR2 FQNEAQ (reference sequence). The CDR3 is made up of 15 amino acids. DNA of the CDR3: TGTGCCAGCAGCTCAAGGACAGGGGCCTCGGATGAGCAGTTCTTC. Translating it yields CASSSRTGASDEQFF.

V and J are TRBV5-1 and TRBJ2-3; D may be TRBD2 (6 bases). Germline CDR1 and CDR2: SGHRS and YFSETQ. The ends were cut back, 5 bases at V and 6 bases at J, with 13 bases in the middle. CDR3 size: 13 residues. The CDR3: CASRDGRGDTQYF. The CDR3 nucleotides read TGCGCCAGCAGAGATGGCCGGGGGGATACGCAGTATTTT.

The chain recombines TRBV4-3 with TRBJ2-7; the D gene could be TRBD1 or TRBD2 (5 bases each). V was pared by 3 bases and J by 3 bases, with 12 bases between. The CDR3 totals 14 residues. CDR1 and CDR2 (germline): LGHNA, YSLEER. The CDR3 DNA follows: TGCGCCAGCAGCCAGATAGGGGAGAGCTACGAGCAGTACTTC. As protein: CASSQIGESYEQYF.

CDR3 loop: CASSVGDGYTF. CDR3 coding DNA: TGTGCCAGCAGTGTGGGTGATGGCTACACCTTC. The V call is TRBV6-1, the J call TRBJ1-2; no firm D call. This CDR3 comprises 11 residues. The ends were cut back, 4 bases at V and 6 bases at J, with 6 bases in the middle. Germline assignment: CDR1 MNHNS and CDR2 SASEGT.

The genes are TRBV6-5 and TRBJ2-7, with TRBD1 matching 11 bases. The CDR3 is 18 amino acids. The V and J ends lost 4 bases and 0 bases, in that order; junction bases with no gene match: 11. From germline, CDR1 is MNHEY and CDR2 SVGAGI. CDR3 sequence reads: CASSSGGAGTGGSYEQYF. The CDR3 DNA sequence: TGTGCCAGCAGTTCCGGTGGTGCCGGGACAGGGGGCTCCTACGAGCAGTACTTC.

The chain couples TRBV4-1 to TRBJ1-2; D may be TRBD1 (6 bases). The germline V and J ends were trimmed by 0 bases and 3 bases, with 14 bases remaining between them. The germline CDR1 and CDR2 sequences are MGHRA and YSYEKL. The CDR3 totals 16 residues. CDR3 nucleotide sequence: TGCGCCAGCAGCCAAGATCACCGGGGGCCTTACTATGGCTACACCTTC. It specifies CASSQDHRGPYYGYTF.